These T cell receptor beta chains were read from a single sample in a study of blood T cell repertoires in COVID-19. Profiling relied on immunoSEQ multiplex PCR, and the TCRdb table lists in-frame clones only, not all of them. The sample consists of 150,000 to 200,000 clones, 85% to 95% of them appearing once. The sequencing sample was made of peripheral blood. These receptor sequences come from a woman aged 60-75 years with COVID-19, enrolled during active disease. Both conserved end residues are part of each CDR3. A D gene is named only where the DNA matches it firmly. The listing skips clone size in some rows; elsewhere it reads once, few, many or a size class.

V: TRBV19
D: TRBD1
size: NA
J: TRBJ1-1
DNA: TGTGCCAGTAGGTACACAGGGGACACTGAAGCTTTCTTT
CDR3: CASRYTGDTEAFF

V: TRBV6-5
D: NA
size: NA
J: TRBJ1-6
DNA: TGTGCCAGCAACAGGGACAATTCACCCCTCCACTTT
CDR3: CASNRDNSPLHF

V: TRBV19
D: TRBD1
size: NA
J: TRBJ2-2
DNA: TGTGCCAGTAGTATTTCGTTGGGGACAGGGTTGGCCGGGGAGCTGTTTTTT
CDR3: CASSISLGTGLAGELFF

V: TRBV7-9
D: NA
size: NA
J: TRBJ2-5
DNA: TGTGCCAGCAGCAGGGTGCGCGAGACCCAGTACTTC
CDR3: CASSRVRETQYF

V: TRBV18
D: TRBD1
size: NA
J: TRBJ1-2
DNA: TGTGCCAGCTCACCGTCTGGACAGGGACTTATTTCAAACTATGGCTACACCTTC
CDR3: CASSPSGQGLISNYGYTF

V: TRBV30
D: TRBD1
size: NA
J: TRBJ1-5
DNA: TGTGCCTGGAGTTTGACAGGGGGCGGTCAGCCCCAGCATTTT
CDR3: CAWSLTGGGQPQHF

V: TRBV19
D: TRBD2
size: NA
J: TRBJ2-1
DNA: TGTGCCAGTAGTATAGCGGGGGGGCCCTTGAATGAGCAGTTCTTC
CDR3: CASSIAGGPLNEQFF

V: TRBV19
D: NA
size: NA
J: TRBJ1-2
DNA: TGTGCCAGTAGTATCAGAGCGGCTAACTATGGCTACACCTTC
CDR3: CASSIRAANYGYTF

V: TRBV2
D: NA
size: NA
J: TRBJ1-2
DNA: TGTGCCAGCAGCTCAGGCTATGGCTACACCTTC
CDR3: CASSSGYGYTF

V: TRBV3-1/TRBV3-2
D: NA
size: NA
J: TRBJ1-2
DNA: TGTGCCAGCAGCCACGACCGGACACGCCGGAACTATGGCTACACCTTC
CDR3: CASSHDRTRRNYGYTF

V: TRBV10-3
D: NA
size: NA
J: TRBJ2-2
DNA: TGTGCCATCAGTGAGGGAGGGACTGTACGGGCCGGGGAGCTGTTTTTT
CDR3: CAISEGGTVRAGELFF

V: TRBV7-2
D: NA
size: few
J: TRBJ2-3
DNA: TGTGCCAGCAGCTTACAATCAGGGGTCAGCACAGATACGCAGTATTTT
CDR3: CASSLQSGVSTDTQYF

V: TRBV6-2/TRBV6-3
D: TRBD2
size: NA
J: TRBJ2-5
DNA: TGTGCCAGCAGTTACTCGACTAGGCTAGCGGAGCAAGAGACCCAGTACTTC
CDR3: CASSYSTRLAEQETQYF

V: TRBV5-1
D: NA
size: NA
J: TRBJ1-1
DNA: TGCGCCAGCAGCCCAGAAAGGGGGTACACTGAAGCTTTCTTT
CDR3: CASSPERGYTEAFF

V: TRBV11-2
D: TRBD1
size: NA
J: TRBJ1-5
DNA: TGTGCCAGCAGCTTAGATCCCGGGACAGGGGATTTCAATCAGCCCCAGCATTTT
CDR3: CASSLDPGTGDFNQPQHF

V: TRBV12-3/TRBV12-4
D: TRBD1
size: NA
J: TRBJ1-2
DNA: TGTGCCAGCAGTCGGGACAGGGGCTATGGCTACACCTTC
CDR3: CASSRDRGYGYTF

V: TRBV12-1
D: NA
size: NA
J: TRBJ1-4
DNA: TGTGCCAGCAGCTTTGGAGACAGGGGTGGTGAAAAACTGTTTTTT
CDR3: CASSFGDRGGEKLFF

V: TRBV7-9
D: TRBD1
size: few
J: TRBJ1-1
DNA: TGTGCCAGCAGCTTAGACGGGACAGGGGTCGGAGCTTTCTTT
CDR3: CASSLDGTGVGAFF

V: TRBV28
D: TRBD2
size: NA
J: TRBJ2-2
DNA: TGTGCCACCACACCCCCGGGACTAGTCATCGTTGGCGGGGAGCTGTTTTTT
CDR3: CATTPPGLVIVGGELFF

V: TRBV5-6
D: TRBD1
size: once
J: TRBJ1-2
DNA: TGTGCCAGCAGCTTTAGGGACAGCAACTATGGCTACACCTTC
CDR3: CASSFRDSNYGYTF

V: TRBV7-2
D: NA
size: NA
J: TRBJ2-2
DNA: TGTGCCAGCAAGAGAGGGGGTTGGGACACCGGGGAGCTGTTTTTT
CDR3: CASKRGGWDTGELFF

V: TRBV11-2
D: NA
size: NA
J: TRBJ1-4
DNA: TGTGCCAGCAGCTTAGGGGTAGGAGGGGAAAAACTGTTTTTT
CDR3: CASSLGVGGEKLFF

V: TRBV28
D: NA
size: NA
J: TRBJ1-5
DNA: TGTGCCACCATAGGGGCCGCGGCCAATCAGCCCCAGCATTTT
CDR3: CATIGAAANQPQHF

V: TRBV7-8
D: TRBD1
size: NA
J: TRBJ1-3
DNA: TGTGCCAGCAGCTTAGACAGGGGGCGAAGTGGAAACACCATATATTTT
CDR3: CASSLDRGRSGNTIYF

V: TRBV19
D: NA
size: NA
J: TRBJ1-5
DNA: TGTGCCAGTAGTATAGACAGAGAGGACACTCAGCCCCAGCATTTT
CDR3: CASSIDREDTQPQHF

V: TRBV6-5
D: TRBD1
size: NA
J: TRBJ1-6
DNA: TGTGCCAGCAGGCCTCCCGGGACAGATAATTCACCCCTCCACTTT
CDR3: CASRPPGTDNSPLHF

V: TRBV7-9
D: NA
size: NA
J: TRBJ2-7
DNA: TGTGCCAGCAGCTCCCAGGGTAACGAGCAGTACTTC
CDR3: CASSSQGNEQYF

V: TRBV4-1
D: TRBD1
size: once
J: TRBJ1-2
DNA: TGCGCCAGCAGCCACCGGGACAGGGGTACGGTCAACTATGGCTACACCTTC
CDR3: CASSHRDRGTVNYGYTF

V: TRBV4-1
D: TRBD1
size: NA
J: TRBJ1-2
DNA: TGCGCCAGCAGCCCACCGGGACAGGCCTTATATGGCTACACCTTC
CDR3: CASSPPGQALYGYTF

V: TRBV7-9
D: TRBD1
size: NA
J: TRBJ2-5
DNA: TGTGCCAGCAGCTCGTGGACAGGGGGCGAAGAGACCCAGTACTTC
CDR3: CASSSWTGGEETQYF

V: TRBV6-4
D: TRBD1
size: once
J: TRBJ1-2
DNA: TGTGCCAGCAGTGACTCAGGACAGGGAACATTCTATGGCTACACCTTC
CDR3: CASSDSGQGTFYGYTF

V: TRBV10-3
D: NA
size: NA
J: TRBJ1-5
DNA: TGTGCCATCAGTCTGGACAGAAATCAGCCCCAGCATTTT
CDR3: CAISLDRNQPQHF

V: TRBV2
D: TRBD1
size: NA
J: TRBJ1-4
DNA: TGTGCCAGCAGTGAAGGGAGGACAGGGCGGGAAAAACTGTTTTTT
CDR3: CASSEGRTGREKLFF

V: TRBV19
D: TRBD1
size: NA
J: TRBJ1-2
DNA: TGTGCCAGTAGATTAAGGGGACAGGGAAACTATGGCTACACCTTC
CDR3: CASRLRGQGNYGYTF

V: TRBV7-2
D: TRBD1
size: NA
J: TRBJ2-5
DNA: TGTGCCAGCAGCAACGTGGACAGGGTAGAGACCCAGTACTTC
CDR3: CASSNVDRVETQYF

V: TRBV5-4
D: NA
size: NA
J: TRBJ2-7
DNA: TGTGCCAGCAGCGACATTATGAGTGCCTACGAGCAGTACTTC
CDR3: CASSDIMSAYEQYF

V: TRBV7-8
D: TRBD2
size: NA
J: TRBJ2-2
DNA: TGTGCCAGCAGCCTCTCGCGGGGGAGGAACACCGGGGAGCTGTTTTTT
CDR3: CASSLSRGRNTGELFF

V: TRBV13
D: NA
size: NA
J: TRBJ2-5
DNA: TGTGCCAGCAGCTTACGGGAGACCCAGTACTTC
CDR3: CASSLRETQYF

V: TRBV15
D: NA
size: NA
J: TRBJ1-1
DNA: TGTGCCACCAGCATCGGTAAGCATGGCGGAAAAGCTTTCTTT
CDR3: CATSIGKHGGKAFF

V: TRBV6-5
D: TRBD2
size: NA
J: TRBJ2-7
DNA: TGTGCCACCTCGATTAGCGGGGGGGCCAGGTACGAGCAGTACTTC
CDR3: CATSISGGARYEQYF

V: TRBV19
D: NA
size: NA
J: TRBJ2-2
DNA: TGTGCCAGTAGTACTGGAGTGGGCGGGGAGCTGTTTTTT
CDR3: CASSTGVGGELFF

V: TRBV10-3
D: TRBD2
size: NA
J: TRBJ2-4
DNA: TGTGCCATCAGTGGTGTAGCGGGCTTGGGGGACATTCAGTACTTC
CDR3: CAISGVAGLGDIQYF

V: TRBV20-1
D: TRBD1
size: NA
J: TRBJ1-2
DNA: TGCAGTGCTAGTTGGACAGGGGGCAGAAACTATGGCTACACCTTC
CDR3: CSASWTGGRNYGYTF

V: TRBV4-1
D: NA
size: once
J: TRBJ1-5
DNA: TGCGCCAGCAGCCAATTGCCTTTAGTTGGTCAGCCCCAGCATTTT
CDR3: CASSQLPLVGQPQHF

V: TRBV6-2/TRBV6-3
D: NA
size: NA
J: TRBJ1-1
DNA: TGTGCCAGCAGTTACCTGTACTCCGAAGCTTTCTTT
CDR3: CASSYLYSEAFF

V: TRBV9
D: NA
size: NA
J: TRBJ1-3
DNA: TGTGCCAGCAGCGTAGGACAGGCGTCGGCGAACACCATATATTTT
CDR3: CASSVGQASANTIYF

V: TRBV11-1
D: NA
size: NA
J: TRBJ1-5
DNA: TGTGCCAGCAGCTTCGCGATTAATCAGCCCCAGCATTTT
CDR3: CASSFAINQPQHF

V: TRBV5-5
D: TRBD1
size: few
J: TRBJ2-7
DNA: TGTGCCAGCAGCTTGGCCAGGGGGCTTCTCCTAAGCTCCTACGAGCAGTACTTC
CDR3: CASSLARGLLLSSYEQYF

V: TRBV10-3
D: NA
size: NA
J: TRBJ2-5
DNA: TGTGCCATCAGTGCAGGCCGCCAAGAGACCCAGTACTTC
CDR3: CAISAGRQETQYF

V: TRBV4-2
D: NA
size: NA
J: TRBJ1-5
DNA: TGTGCCAGCAGCCAAGGTACGCTGGGCCTTGATCAGCCCCAGCATTTT
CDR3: CASSQGTLGLDQPQHF

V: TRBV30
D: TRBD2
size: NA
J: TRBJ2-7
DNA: TGTGCCTGGAGTGGCGGGGGCTACGAGCAGTACTTC
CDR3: CAWSGGGYEQYF

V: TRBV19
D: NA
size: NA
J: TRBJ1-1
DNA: TGTGCCAGTAGTATAGTAAAACTGGCGGGGGACACTGAAGCTTTCTTT
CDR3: CASSIVKLAGDTEAFF

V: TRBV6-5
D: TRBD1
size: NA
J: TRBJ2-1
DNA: TGTGCCAGCATGAAACGGACAGGCGACAATGAGCAGTTCTTC
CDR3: CASMKRTGDNEQFF

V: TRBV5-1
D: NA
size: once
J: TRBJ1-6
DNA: TGCGCCAGCAGCTGGGCGAGCTCCTATAATTCACCCCTCCACTTT
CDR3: CASSWASSYNSPLHF

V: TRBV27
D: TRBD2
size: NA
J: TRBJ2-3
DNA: TGTGCCAGCAGTTTATCGTGGACGGGGGGGGAAGAAAAAAGCACAGATACGCAGTATTTT
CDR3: CASSLSWTGGEEKSTDTQYF